The 24 T cell receptor beta chains below come from one sample, sequenced in a study of post-analysis software for immune sequencing data. General observations from the study: TRBV5-6, TRBV5-1 and TRBV20-1 belonged to a set of roughly 5 TRBV segments that were more frequent in patients than controls.

Tagging with unique molecular identifiers was a feature of the TCR beta cDNA libraries. A single record per CDR3 protein comes from TCRdb applying MiXCR to the PCR reads. The data show fewer than 850,000 distinct CDR3 sequences, about 32% seen once. The antigens for these receptors are not known. Sequenced sample: blood. The receptors were sampled from a girl aged 5-17 years with multiple sclerosis.

This clonotype was seen only a few times. The rearrangement links TRBV4-3 to TRBJ1-1, with D uncertain. The germline gives CDR1 LGHNA, CDR2 YSLEER. The V end lost 4 bases, the J end lost 0 bases, and 12 bases lay between the germline ends. This CDR3 spans 15 amino acids. The CDR3 DNA follows: TGCGCCAGCAGCCGAAGCCCCATCTTGAACACTGAAGCTTTCTTT. Its translation: CASSRSPILNTEAFF.

The CDR3 protein is CASPEQGTNTGELFF. CDR3 nucleotides: TGTGCCAGTCCTGAACAGGGGACGAACACCGGGGAGCTGTTTTTT. The chain has TRBV7-8 and TRBJ2-2, with 7 bases that match TRBD1. Germline V gene sequence: CDR1 SGHVS, CDR2 FQNEAQ. The CDR3 length is 15 residues. The V gene end was trimmed by 9 bases and the J gene end by 0 bases; junction bases not matched to a gene: 7.

This chain joins TRBV5-1 and TRBJ2-1; 8 bases agree with TRBD2. J lost 4 bases, V lost 2 bases, and 11 bases had no gene match. The CDR3 contains 17 residues. Germline CDR1 reads SGHRS; CDR2 reads YFSETQ. This CDR3 is CASSFDPGTRIYNEQFF. DNA of the CDR3: TGCGCCAGCAGCTTTGATCCGGGGACTAGAATTTACAATGAGCAGTTCTTC.

V usage is TRBV5-1 and J usage is TRBJ2-7; 7 bases are shared with TRBD2. V was pared by 4 bases and J by 0 bases, with 7 bases of the junction left unmatched. The CDR3 extends over 15 amino acids. Germline V gives CDR1 SGHRS, CDR2 YFSETQ. The chain's CDR3 is CASSGGGRGSYEQYF. The CDR3 DNA reads as TGCGCCAGCAGCGGGGGGGGACGGGGCTCCTACGAGCAGTACTTC.

Of note for this clonotype: The junction shows a germline mismatch at one end, possibly a read error. The gene calls are TRBV7-2 and TRBJ2-5; 9 nucleotides line up with TRBD1. CDR3 length: 16 amino acids. In germline, CDR1 is SGHTA, CDR2 FQGNSA. The DNA of the CDR3 is TGTGCCGGCAGCTTAGTAGGGACAGGGAAGCAAGAGACCCAGTACTTC. It codes for CAGSLVGTGKQETQYF.

With regard to this clonotype: A much larger clonotype is one base distant, so this may be a read error. This chain links TRBV29-1 with TRBJ2-5; 10 nucleotides line up with TRBD1. The J call is doubtful: the DNA matches TRBJ2-7 better. This CDR3 has 14 residues. Germline values: CDR1 SQVTM, CDR2 ANQGSEA. The CDR3 DNA reads as TGCAGCGTTGTGACAGGGGGCCCTACCCACGAGCAGTACTTC. This sequence encodes CSVVTGGPTHEQYF.

The rearrangement joins TRBV7-9 to TRBJ2-7; 9 nucleotides line up with TRBD1. The CDR3 sequence is 12 residues long. Germline CDR1 is SEHNR and CDR2 is FQNEAQ (reference sequence). The trim removed 7 bases at V and 7 bases at J, leaving 5 bases unmatched. CDR3 sequence: CASNMTGGEQYF. Written as DNA, the CDR3 is TGTGCCAGCAACATGACAGGGGGGGAGCAGTACTTC.

This clonotype has only a few counts. The chain links TRBV12-3 or TRBV12-4 to TRBJ1-6, with D hard to call. With 3 bases removed from V and 7 bases from J, the gap between germline ends came to 13 bases. This CDR3 comprises 15 residues. CDR3 nucleotides: TGTGCCAGCAGTTTCTTAGCCCTGGGCAATTCACCCCTCCACTTT. Protein product: CASSFLALGNSPLHF.

This clonotype was observed a few times. Compared with germline, one end of the junction differs, possibly owing to a read error. The CDR3, as DNA: TGTGCTAGCAGCTTTGGTGGTGGTGGAGAAGAGACCCAGTACTTC. As protein: CASSFGGGGEETQYF. The chain is built from TRBV7-7 and TRBJ2-7; no definite D call. Gene TRBJ2-5 matches the end of the DNA better, so the J call may be wrong. The CDR3 extends over 15 amino acids. CDR1 is SSHAT, CDR2 FNYEAQ, per germline (reference sequence).

This clonotype showed up just a few times. CDR3 loop: CASSLLVGGLHF. The CDR3 nucleotides read TGTGCCAGCAGTTTACTGGTGGGAGGCCTCCACTTT. The chain joins TRBV28 to TRBJ1-6, with D unresolved. Per the germline V gene, CDR1 is MDHEN and CDR2 is SYDVKM. CDR3 length: 12 amino acids. V lost 2 bases and J 15 bases, leaving 11 bases between the germline ends.

The chain combines TRBV29-1 with TRBJ1-5, with D unclear. CDR1 and CDR2 from the germline V gene are SQVTM and ANQGSEA. This CDR3 spans 12 amino acids. V lost 4 bases and J 4 bases, leaving 8 bases between the germline ends. The CDR3: CSVGARNQPQHF. In DNA form, the CDR3 reads TGCAGCGTTGGTGCTCGAAATCAGCCCCAGCATTTT.

For this clonotype: At one of its ends the junction is not consistent with the germline gene, which may arise from a read error. The chain couples TRBV2 to TRBJ2-1; D not resolved. Germline V lookup: CDR1 SNHLY, CDR2 FYNNEI. CDR3 length equals 14 residues. The CDR3 bases are TGTGCCAGCAGGGAAGCAGTAACCTCAGTCGAGCAGTTCTTC. It is translated as CASREAVTSVEQFF.

This clonotype was seen only a few times. The genes are TRBV20-1 and TRBJ2-1; TRBD2 agrees at 15 bases. Germline lookup yields CDR1 DFQATT and CDR2 SNEGSKA (reference sequence). The CDR3 covers 16 residues. The J segment lost 9 bases and the V segment lost 3 bases, leaving 9 bases of the junction unmatched. DNA of the CDR3: TGCAGTGCTAGGAGTGGGACTAGCGGGAGGATAAGTGAGCAGTTCTTC. Encoded protein: CSARSGTSGRISEQFF.

CDR3 bases: TGTGCCAGCAGCTTCGATGCCACCGTAAATGAGCAGTTCTTC. Its protein product is CASSFDATVNEQFF. This sequence joins TRBV7-2 and TRBJ2-1, with D unclear. With 3 bases removed from V and 7 bases from J, the gap between germline ends came to 13 bases. The CDR3 is made up of 14 amino acids. Germline CDR1 is SGHTA and CDR2 is FQGNSA. The full variable domain, with the rest looked up from reference TRBV7-2 and TRBJ2-1, is GAGVSQSPSNKVTEKGKDVELRCDPISGHTALYWYRQSLGQGLEFLIYFQGNSAPDKSGLPSDRFSAERTGGSVSTLTIQRTQQEDSAVYLCASSFDATVNEQFFGPGTRLTVL.

This clonotype was seen only a few times. The V call is TRBV3-1, the J call TRBJ1-5; the D gene is possibly TRBD1 (5 bases). Germline V gives CDR1 LGHDT, CDR2 YNNKEL (reference sequence). Deletions cut 3 bases from V and 2 bases from J, with 14 bases between. The CDR3 extends over 16 amino acids. The CDR3 DNA reads as TGTGCCAGCAGCCATGGGGGACGGTCGGGCAATCAGCCCCAGCATTTT. Translated, it gives CASSHGGRSGNQPQHF.

This clonotype was seen more than once but under ten times. J is TRBJ2-7 and V is TRBV20-1; 9 nucleotides agree with TRBD1. J gave up 5 bases and V 0 bases, and 8 bases lay outside the gene matches. Germline V gives CDR1 DFQATT, CDR2 SNEGSKA (reference sequence). The CDR3 is 15 amino acids. CDR3 amino acids: CSARDRDRVWDEQYF. CDR3 nucleotide sequence: TGCAGTGCTAGAGATAGGGACAGGGTATGGGACGAGCAGTACTTC.

This clonotype came up a few times. The V and J genes are TRBV20-1 and TRBJ2-3; TRBD2 aligns across 7 bases. The ends lost 5 bases at V and 4 bases at J; junction bases unmatched: 9. The germline V gene has CDR1 DFQATT and CDR2 SNEGSKA (reference sequence). The CDR3 runs to 14 residues. CDR3 sequence (DNA): TGCAGTGCTCGCGACGGGGGGAGGTCAGATACGCAGTATTTT. Translating it yields CSARDGGRSDTQYF.

This clonotype came up a few times. The V and J genes are TRBV7-2 and TRBJ2-1; D gene ambiguous. CDR1 and CDR2 (germline): SGHTA, FQGNSA. The V end lost 1 base, the J end lost 9 bases, and 10 bases lay between the germline ends. This CDR3 contains 13 residues. The CDR3 bases are TGTGCCAGCAGCTTAGTCGGTAATAGTGAGCAGTTCTTC. This sequence encodes CASSLVGNSEQFF.

This clonotype has just a few counts. The genes are TRBV20-1 and TRBJ2-7; perhaps TRBD2 as D (7 bases). V was trimmed by 3 bases and J by 3 bases, leaving 15 bases between them. Germline V lookup: CDR1 DFQATT, CDR2 SNEGSKA (reference sequence). This CDR3 comprises 14 residues. CDR3 protein: CSASRGAKGYEQYF. DNA of the CDR3: TGCAGTGCTAGTCGGGGGGCGAAAGGCTACGAGCAGTACTTC.

The chain uses TRBV5-1 and TRBJ2-2; D possibly corresponds to TRBD1 (6 bases). This CDR3 has 17 residues. CDR1 is SGHRS, CDR2 YFSETQ, per germline. Deletions cut 2 bases from V and 5 bases from J, with 19 bases between. The CDR3 DNA follows: TGCGCCAGCAGCTTACTTCGGGGCAGGGGATGGACCGGGGAGCTGTTTTTT. Protein sequence: CASSLLRGRGWTGELFF.

This clonotype appeared a few times. Sequence at one end of the junction differs from germline and may be a read error. V and J are TRBV12-3 or TRBV12-4 and TRBJ2-3; D uncertain. This CDR3 region has 12 residues. CDR3 sequence reads: CASSQQTDTEYF. CDR3 DNA: TGTGCCAGCAGTCAGCAAACAGATACGGAGTATTTT.

A single count supports this clonotype. The J gene is TRBJ1-6, the V gene TRBV7-2, with D unresolved. The CDR3 spans 13 residues. Germline V gene lookup returns CDR1 SGHTA and CDR2 FQGNSA. The V end was cut by 1 base, the J end by 9 bases, with 7 bases between. CDR3 DNA: TGTGCCAGCAGCTTAGAACTGGGTTCACCCCTCCACTTT. It specifies CASSLELGSPLHF.

The chain carries TRBV7-9 and TRBJ2-2; 8 nucleotides agree with TRBD1. V dropped 2 bases and J dropped 6; count of bases not matched to a gene: 2. The CDR3 runs to 14 residues. Germline values: CDR1 SEHNR, CDR2 FQNEAQ (reference sequence). CDR3 amino acids: CASSLPQGAGELFF. In DNA form, the CDR3 reads TGTGCCAGCAGCTTACCACAGGGGGCCGGGGAGCTGTTTTTT.

This clonotype was picked up a small number of times. The V and J genes are TRBV7-2 and TRBJ1-5; tentative D call: TRBD1 (6 bases). This CDR3 spans 15 amino acids. The germline V and J ends were trimmed by 3 bases and 6 bases, with 15 bases remaining between them. The germline V gene encodes CDR1 SGHTA and CDR2 FQGNSA. The CDR3 DNA is TGTGCCAGCAGCTTGGGACAAGCCGGGGGTCAGCCCCAGCATTTT. Translating it yields CASSLGQAGGQPQHF.